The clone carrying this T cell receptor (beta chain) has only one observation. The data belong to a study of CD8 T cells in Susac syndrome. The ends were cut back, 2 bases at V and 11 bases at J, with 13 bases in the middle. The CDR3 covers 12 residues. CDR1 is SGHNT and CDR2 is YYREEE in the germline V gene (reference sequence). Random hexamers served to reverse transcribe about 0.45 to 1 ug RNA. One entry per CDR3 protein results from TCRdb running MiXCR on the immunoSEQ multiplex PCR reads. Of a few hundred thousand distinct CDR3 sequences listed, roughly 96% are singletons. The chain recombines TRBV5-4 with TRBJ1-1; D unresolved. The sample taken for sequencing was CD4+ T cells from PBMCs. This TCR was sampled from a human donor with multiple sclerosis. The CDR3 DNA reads TGTGCCAGCAGCTTAAACACGGATCAGGCTTTCTTT. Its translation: CASSLNTDQAFF.